This T cell receptor (beta chain) was retrieved from a study of cytomegalovirus exposure and HLA in healthy donors. About the research overall: Approximately 190 million T cells yielded around 120 million unique TCR beta sequences in earlier analysis.

Germline loops: CDR1 SGDLS, CDR2 YYNGEE. CDR3 size: 16 residues. Unmatched junction bases numbered 12, after V lost 4 bases and J lost 3 bases. A remark on this clone: Its antigen is unidentified.

60 Vbeta and 13 Jbeta primers were used in PCR. Produced via immunoSEQ multiplex PCR; TCRdb's table is partial and in-frame only. The repertoire includes over 110,000 clones, about 84% of them detected once, and about 6.8% sits in the top ten. Whole-study findings and limits: HLA alleles showed associations with about 17,000 TCR beta sequences in a later analysis, at a 0.05 false discovery rate. 87-base-pair reads could not separate some V segments, including TRBV6-2 and TRBV6-3. Reports indicate that TCR beta sequences accurately predicted the HLA-A and HLA-B alleles of most subjects.

Sequencing was done on a sample of PBMCs. This receptor was identified in a woman between 35 and 50 years old in good health and CMV-seropositive. The chain has TRBV9 and TRBJ2-7, with 8 bases identical to TRBD1. The CDR3 region has the DNA TGTGCCAGCAGCCCTAGATGGACAGGGACCTACTACGAGCAGTACTTC. Translated: CASSPRWTGTYYEQYF.